This T cell receptor (beta chain) was sequenced during a study of shared T cell receptors in the human thymus. Measured with immunoSEQ multiplex PCR; TCRdb has only the in-frame clones, and not every one. The sample lists about 660,000 clones, approximately 88% occurring once. CDR1 and CDR2 from the germline V gene are SGHRS and YFSETQ. V gave up 4 bases and J gave up 1 base; unmatched junction bases: 8. The CDR3 is 16 residues long. Another study also made use of these data, one on human thymus T cells. As that study records: Donation came from healthy Finnish infants having corrective surgery for congenital heart defects.

The chain uses TRBV5-1 and TRBJ2-5, with TRBD1 identical over 9 bases. The sequenced sample was thymocytes. This receptor was obtained from a boy less than two years old with a congenital heart defect. The CDR3 here is CASSRVQGAIQETQYF. DNA for the CDR3: TGCGCCAGCAGCCGAGTACAGGGGGCAATCCAAGAGACCCAGTACTTC. Combining the CDR3 with reference TRBV5-1 and TRBJ2-5 gives the whole variable domain KAGVTQTPRYLIKTRGQQVTLSCSPISGHRSVSWYQQTPGQGLQFLFEYFSETQRNKGNFPGRFSGRQFSNSRSEMNVSTLELGDSALYLCASSRVQGAIQETQYFGPGTRLLVL.